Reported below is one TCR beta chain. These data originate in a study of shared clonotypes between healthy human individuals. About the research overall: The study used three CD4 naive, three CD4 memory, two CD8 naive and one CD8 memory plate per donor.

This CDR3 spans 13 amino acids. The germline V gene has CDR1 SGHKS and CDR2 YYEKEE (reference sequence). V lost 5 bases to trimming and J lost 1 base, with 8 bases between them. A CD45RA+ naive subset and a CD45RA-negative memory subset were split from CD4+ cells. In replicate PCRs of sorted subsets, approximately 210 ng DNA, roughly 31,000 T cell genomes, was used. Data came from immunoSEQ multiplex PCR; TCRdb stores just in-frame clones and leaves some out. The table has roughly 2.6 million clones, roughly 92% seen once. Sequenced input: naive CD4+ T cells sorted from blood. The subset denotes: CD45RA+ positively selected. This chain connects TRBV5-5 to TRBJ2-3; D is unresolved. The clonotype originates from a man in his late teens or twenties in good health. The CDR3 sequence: CASRRTGTDTQYF. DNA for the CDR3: TGTGCCAGCAGGCGGACCGGCACAGATACGCAGTATTTT.